The 3 T cell receptor beta chains below come from one sample, sequenced in a study of blood T cells in healthy people across ages (dated by TCRdb to 2015 to 2017). Library prep was done by 5' RACE. Sequenced on an Illumina HiSeq 2500. The second PCR ran for roughly 7 to 12 cycles and used a J-beta primer mix along with a sample-barcoded 5' primer. TCRdb applied fastp at Q25 and MiXCR to the public reads, then kept only in-frame beta chains. Rows matching on CDR3 protein sequence are summarized as one entry with the most common DNA and genes. The sample table shows 1.5 million to 2 million distinct CDR3 sequences, and 49% are seen once. The ten largest clones represent approximately 2.1% of the sample. Sequencing used blood. These receptors all come from a woman aged 40 to 49 in good health.

Only a few counts were recorded for this clonotype. The chain employs TRBV15 and TRBJ1-6; 8 bases fit TRBD1. Germline trimming cut 0 bases from V and 11 bases from J; bases unmatched to any gene: 9. Germline CDR1 LNHNV, CDR2 YYDKDF (reference sequence). The CDR3 runs to 16 residues. The CDR3 spells CATSRDAPRGQAPLHF. DNA of the CDR3: TGTGCCACCAGCAGAGATGCCCCCAGGGGGCAGGCACCCCTCCACTTT.

The chain recombines TRBV12-3 or TRBV12-4 with TRBJ1-2; no clear D gene. Trimming took 7 bases from V and 4 from J, leaving 25 bases between them. The CDR3 has 17 amino acids. CDR3 residues: CASIPSVGHSTGYGYTF. For the CDR3, the DNA is TGTGCCAGCATCCCCTCGGTTGGGCACTCGACGGGCTATGGCTACACCTTC.

This clonotype was seen at least ten times. V gene TRBV4-1 combines with J gene TRBJ2-1; D is unresolved. V was clipped by 8 bases and J by 7 bases, with 15 bases between them. Germline values: CDR1 MGHRA, CDR2 YSYEKL. The CDR3 spans 13 residues. The CDR3 DNA is TGCGCCAGCGCTCTTAGGGATGCAAATGAGCAGTTCTTC. Its translation: CASALRDANEQFF.